The present T cell receptor (beta chain) was sequenced within a study of blood T cells in healthy people across ages. As for the study in general: Researchers report that template switching captured about one barcoded beta molecule per two T cells.

As concerns this clonotype: Its antigen is unknown.

Total RNA, at least 5.5 micrograms per sample, was extracted from PBMCs. It was with a sample-barcoded 5' primer and a J-beta primer mix that a second PCR of roughly 7 to 12 cycles was run. TCRdb fed the 5' RACE reads into MiXCR, producing one record per CDR3 protein. The profile covers more than 1 million distinct CDR3 sequences, with less than 50% appearing a single time and 18% taken by the ten largest. Study-wide results and limits: Among T cells, TCR beta diversity per million cells dropped roughly linearly as age rose. It was the long-lived donors that had more naive CD4+ cells and higher diversity than aged donors.

Source material: blood. The clonotype originates from a woman between 55 and 75 years old in good health.

The CDR3 region is CASEQGKYGYTF. In nucleotides, the CDR3 is TGTGCCAGTGAACAGGGGAAGTATGGCTACACCTTC. The chain links TRBV28 to TRBJ1-2, with TRBD1 matching 7 bases. V gave up 9 bases and J gave up 5 bases; unmatched junction bases: 6. The CDR3 sequence is 12 residues long. The germline CDR1 and CDR2 sequences are MDHEN and SYDVKM.